The rows below give T cell receptor beta chains drawn from one sample of a study of blood T cell repertoires in COVID-19. The repertoire was sequenced with immunoSEQ multiplex PCR; TCRdb's copy has only in-frame clones and lacks some. The sample consists of 40,000 or so clones, 79% of them appearing once. Sequenced: peripheral blood. Source of these receptors: a man aged 70-80 years with acute or convalescent COVID-19. The CDR3 runs from the conserved cysteine through the conserved F or W.

V | CDR3
TRBV27 | CASSFTGLSYEQYF
TRBV5-1 | CASSSVTGGLANYGYTF
TRBV2 | CASSASGRAGSEQYF
TRBV18 | CASSPDRGEQYF
TRBV27 | CASSPRPDSYNEQFF
TRBV27 | CATGAGTSTVEQFF
TRBV2 | CASRVTSGPYEQYF
TRBV5-1 | CASSLRTGGAGETQYF
TRBV7-3 | CASSSTRTDGELFF
TRBV28 | CASALGGASYEQYF
TRBV7-2 | CASSSEPRIYGYTF
TRBV19 | CASRASGNRETQYF
TRBV10-3 | CAISESRQGGNTIYF
TRBV2 | CASMRVAGVSYNEQFF
TRBV4-1 | CASSQGQGPGNTIYF
TRBV10-2 | CASSDRSNQPQHF
TRBV28 | CASSPPRGGQGDEQYF
TRBV3-1/TRBV3-2 | CASSQNRWRNTIYF
TRBV4-2 | CASSTRTGADNYGYTF
TRBV7-9 | CASSSWAGGVGELFF
TRBV5-4 | CASSLGRGGTDTQYF
TRBV28 | CASSSASGTSYNEQFF
TRBV3-1/TRBV3-2 | CASSQGRNAGGWGSPLHF
TRBV6-5 | CASKAGGGTDTQYF
TRBV10-3 | CAIAGTSGKNEQFF
TRBV11-2 | CASSPGQDYGYTF
TRBV2 | CASSEDTLEQYF
TRBV7-6 | CASSFGGGPGGEQYF
TRBV25-1 | CASSESQGTEAFF
TRBV10-3 | CAISEVNSYEQYF
TRBV9 | CASSVAPLPRGIGEQYF
TRBV28 | CASSATGTTEAFF
TRBV29-1 | CSVGEDYEQYF
TRBV24-1 | CATSGPGEDNQPQHF
TRBV27 | CASAGFAGRGPSGANVLTF